This T cell receptor (beta chain) came from a study of T cells expressing NK-cell markers. Study-level information: The sequencing cohort of eight donors included seven HCMV-seropositive individuals and one seronegative individual.

No DNA is given; TCRdb re-called the 5' RACE reads and lists each CDR3 protein once. In all, the sample yields about 390,000 distinct CDR3 sequences. The sequence was obtained from a woman aged 45 to 65 in good health. Sequencing was done on a sample of blood T cells: a sorted CD56 or NKG2C T cell subset, CD4+ or CD8+ T cells, or bulk PBMC T cells (not recorded which).

The CDR3 region is CASSLKGLALHF. V is TRBV12-3 or TRBV12-4 and J is TRBJ1-6. This CDR3 region has 12 residues.